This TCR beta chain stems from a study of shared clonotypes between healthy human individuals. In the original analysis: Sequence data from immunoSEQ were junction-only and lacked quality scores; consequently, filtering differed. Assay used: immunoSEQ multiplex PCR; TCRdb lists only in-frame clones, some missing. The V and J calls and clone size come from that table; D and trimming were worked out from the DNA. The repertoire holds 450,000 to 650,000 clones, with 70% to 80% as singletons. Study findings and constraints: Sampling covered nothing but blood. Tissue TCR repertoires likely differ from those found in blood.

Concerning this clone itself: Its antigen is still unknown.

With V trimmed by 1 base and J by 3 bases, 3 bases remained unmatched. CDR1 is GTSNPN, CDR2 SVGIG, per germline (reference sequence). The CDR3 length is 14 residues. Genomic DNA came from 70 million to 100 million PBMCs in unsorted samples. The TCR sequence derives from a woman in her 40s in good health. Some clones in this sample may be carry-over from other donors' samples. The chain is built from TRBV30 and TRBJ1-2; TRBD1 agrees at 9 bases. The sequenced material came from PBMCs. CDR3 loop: CAWSDRGRYYGYTF. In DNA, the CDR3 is TGTGCCTGGAGTGACAGGGGGCGATACTATGGCTACACCTTC. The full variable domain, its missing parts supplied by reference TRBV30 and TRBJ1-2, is SQTIHQWPATLVQPVGSPLSLECTVEGTSNPNLYWYRQAAGRGLQLLFYSVGIGQISSEVPQNLSASRPQDRQFILSSKKLLLSDSGFYLCAWSDRGRYYGYTFGSGTRLTVV.